The clone carrying this TCR beta chain appeared once. Antigen: not known. This record belongs to a study of shared clonotypes between healthy human individuals. Study results and caveats: When naive CD4 clonotypes were compared across a few donors, approximately 4.9% were shared. Estimated richness was generally greater in naive than memory subsets. Although depth was large, rarefaction showed that sequencing of the sorted subsets was incomplete.

Within Nashville, Tennessee resided all donors, each a Caucasian adult. The germline CDR1 and CDR2 sequences are MNHNS and SASEGT. This CDR3 region has 15 residues. V gave up 7 bases and J gave up 0 bases, with 15 bases separating them. TCRdb's table, derived via immunoSEQ multiplex PCR, lists solely in-frame clones and lacks some. The sample has about 2.3 million clones, just over 90% seen once. This TCR derives from a man aged 18 to 29 in good health. Some clones in this sample may be carry-over from other donors' samples. Material: naive CD4+ T cells from PBMCs. Specified subset: CD45RA+ positively selected. The gene calls are TRBV6-1 and TRBJ1-1; D perhaps matches TRBD1 (6 bases). The CDR3 coding sequence is TGTGCCAGCATAGCCCACCCAGGGGTGAACACTGAAGCTTTCTTT. Translated: CASIAHPGVNTEAFF.